This record covers a single T cell receptor beta chain. V gave up 5 bases and J gave up 0 bases, with 10 bases separating them. The CDR3 loop spans 15 amino acids. The sample originates from a study of CD8 T cells in ankylosing spondylitis. Researchers built TCR beta libraries using quantitative 5'-RACE with molecular barcodes. TCRdb re-called the 5' RACE reads through MiXCR, storing one row per CDR3 protein. The sample consists of over 25,000 distinct CDR3 sequences, approximately 15% of them appearing once. Material: blood. The TCR originated in a male donor with ankylosing spondylitis or in good health (not recorded which). The chain couples TRBV12-3 or TRBV12-4 to TRBJ1-4, with D uncertain. This CDR3 reads CASSPPIATNEKLFF. As DNA, the CDR3 is TGTGCCAGCAGTCCACCGATCGCAACTAATGAAAAACTGTTTTTT.